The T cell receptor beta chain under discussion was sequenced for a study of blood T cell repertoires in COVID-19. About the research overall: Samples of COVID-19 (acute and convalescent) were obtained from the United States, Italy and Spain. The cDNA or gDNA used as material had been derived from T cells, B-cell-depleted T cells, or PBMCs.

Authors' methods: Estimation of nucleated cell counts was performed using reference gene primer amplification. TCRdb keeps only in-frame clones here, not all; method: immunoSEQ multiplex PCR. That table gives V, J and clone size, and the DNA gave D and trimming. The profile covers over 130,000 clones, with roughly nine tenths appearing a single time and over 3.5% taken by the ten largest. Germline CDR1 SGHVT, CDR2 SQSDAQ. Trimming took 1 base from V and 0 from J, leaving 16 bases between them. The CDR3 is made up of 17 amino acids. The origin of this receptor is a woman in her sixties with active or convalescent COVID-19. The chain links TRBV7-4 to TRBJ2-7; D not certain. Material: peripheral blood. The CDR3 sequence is CASSLVLVTESSYEQYF. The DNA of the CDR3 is TGTGCCAGCAGCTTAGTTTTAGTGACGGAGAGCTCCTACGAGCAGTACTTC.